This TCR beta chain was captured in a study of cytomegalovirus exposure and HLA in healthy donors. Overall study context: Counted in an early data release were about 86 million unique TCRs from HLA-typed donors.

In the case of this clone: No antigen is known for it.

PCR used 60 Vbeta primers and 13 Jbeta primers. The table came from immunoSEQ multiplex PCR; TCRdb's copy has only in-frame clones and leaves some out. Of about 86,000 clones listed, around 79% are singletons. Study outcomes and limitations: A later look showed TCR association rates differing by HLA locus, highest for DRB1 and lowest for HLA-C. In vitro checks showed that a few CMV-associated chains really do target CMV antigens.

Germline V CDR1 and CDR2: SEHNR, FQNEAQ (reference sequence). V shed 4 bases, J shed 7 bases, and the junction held 10 bases outside the gene matches. This CDR3 comprises 14 residues. The chain carries TRBV7-9 and TRBJ2-7, with 7 bases matching TRBD1. This sequence was found in a female donor in good health and CMV-seronegative. Source material: PBMCs. The CDR3 nucleotides read TGTGCCAGCAGCTCACAGACAGGGTTGGGGGAGCAGTACTTC. As protein: CASSSQTGLGEQYF.